This T cell receptor beta chain was captured in a study of blood T cell repertoires in COVID-19. Participant ages covered roughly 18 to 89 years across approximately 25 US areas. Sequencing was performed with immunoSEQ multiplex PCR; in TCRdb, only in-frame clones are kept and a portion is missing. The sample records 250,000 to 300,000 clones, 91% being singletons. Germline CDR1 is MNHEY and CDR2 is SVGAGI. The CDR3 totals 14 residues. V was shortened by 9 bases and J by 5 bases, with 16 bases between the two germline ends. The specimen sequenced was PBMCs or T cells enriched from blood (not recorded which). The gene calls are TRBV6-5 and TRBJ2-2; D may be TRBD2 (6 bases). This TCR was sampled from a human donor in a cohort exposed to, infected with or recovered from COVID-19 (not recorded which). The donor label of this sample is uncertain. The CDR3 region has the DNA TGTGCCAGTCAACTAGCCAGCCAAACCGGGGAGCTGTTTTTT. It yields the protein CASQLASQTGELFF.